In its sample, the clone carrying this TCR beta chain was seen once. The record originates from a study of shared T cell receptors in the human thymus. This table comes from immunoSEQ multiplex PCR, and its TCRdb copy is limited to in-frame clones, with some not included. The sample shows hundreds of thousands of clones, roughly 85% of them seen only once. This same sample was also part of a study on human thymus T cells. That source notes: Thymic and blood repertoires appeared to carry a bias in their V and J gene usage.

The sequenced sample consisted of thymocytes. The clonotype comes from a girl younger than two with a congenital heart defect.

This CDR3 is CASSQTDTGMGIGYTF. The CDR3 DNA is TGCGCCAGCAGCCAAACCGATACAGGGATGGGCATTGGCTACACCTTC. The chain is built from TRBV4-3 and TRBJ1-2, with D possibly being TRBD1 (6 bases). The V gene's germline CDR1 is LGHNA and CDR2 YSLEER. The CDR3 runs 16 residues. V lost 2 bases and J lost 7, with 20 bases in between.